The 24 T cell receptor beta chains reported below all come from one sample, sequenced in a study of T cell repertoires in cytomegalovirus infection. These TCRs' antigens remain unknown. Using its own MiXCR run on the reads, TCRdb lists one record per CDR3 protein. Here the sample spans about 60,000 distinct CDR3 sequences, roughly 20% being singletons. The sample in question was CD8+ T cells from cultured PBMCs, obtained from culture after CMV antigen stimulation. The receptors were gathered from a human donor in good health (CMV status not recorded). Some clones in this sample may be carry-over from other donors' samples.

The chain is built from TRBV5-1 and TRBJ2-2, with unresolved D. CDR1 SGHRS and CDR2 YFSETQ come from the germline V gene. The CDR3 runs 16 residues. Trimming left V 4 bases short and J 2 bases short, with 15 bases between. DNA for the CDR3: TGCGCCAGCAGCAATCTAGGGAAGGATAACACCGGGGAGCTGTTTTTT. This gives the protein CASSNLGKDNTGELFF.

This chain links TRBV7-2 with TRBJ2-3, with 10 bases matching TRBD2. The V segment lost 7 bases and the J segment 4 bases; nucleotides outside the gene matches: 2. Germline V gene data show CDR1 as SGHTA and CDR2 as FQGNSA. The CDR3 runs 13 residues. CDR3 DNA: TGTGCCAGCAAGCGGGAGGGTGCAGATACGCAGTATTTT. Translating it yields CASKREGADTQYF.

The V gene is TRBV7-9, the J gene TRBJ2-1; D remains unclear. The CDR3 totals 11 residues. Per germline, CDR1 SEHNR and CDR2 FQNEAQ (reference sequence). V was trimmed by 0 bases and J by 10 bases, leaving 4 bases between them. CDR3 sequence (DNA): TGTGCCAGCAGCTTAGCCGGGGAGCAGTTCTTC. Protein sequence: CASSLAGEQFF.

The genes are TRBV7-2 and TRBJ2-1; D is perhaps TRBD1 (5 bases). Germline CDR1 is SGHTA and CDR2 is FQGNSA. Trimming left V 5 bases short and J 0 bases short, with 14 bases between. The CDR3 consists of 16 residues. The CDR3 loop is CASSRDARGSYNEQFF. The CDR3 nucleotides read TGTGCCAGCAGCCGAGATGCTAGGGGCTCCTACAATGAGCAGTTCTTC.

The chain employs TRBV13 and TRBJ2-3; perhaps TRBD1 as D (6 bases). CDR3 length: 16 amino acids. Trimming took 2 bases from V and 4 from J, leaving 16 bases between them. Germline V gene data show CDR1 as PRHDT and CDR2 as FYEKMQ (reference sequence). The CDR3 DNA is TGTGCCAGCAGCTTAAGTCCAGCGGCAGGGGCAGATACGCAGTATTTT. Residues: CASSLSPAAGADTQYF.

This rearrangement joins TRBV7-3 to TRBJ2-7; the D gene is possibly TRBD2 (7 bases). CDR1 is SGHTA, CDR2 FQGTGA, per germline. The CDR3 totals 13 residues. V gave up 5 bases and J gave up 6 bases, with 14 bases separating them. The DNA for the CDR3 is TGTGCCAGCAGCCCGGGTCGGGGGGCCGAGCAGTACTTC. Translated, it gives CASSPGRGAEQYF.

The chain carries TRBV7-2 and TRBJ2-1, with a weak D call TRBD1 (5 bases). V gave up 4 bases and J gave up 7 bases, with 8 bases separating them. The CDR3 runs 12 residues. Germline CDR1 and CDR2: SGHTA and FQGNSA. DNA of the CDR3: TGTGCCAGCAGCTCGACAGATAATGAGCAGTTCTTC. Amino acid sequence: CASSSTDNEQFF. The full variable domain, in which reference TRBV7-2 and TRBJ2-1 provide the parts outside the CDR3, is GAGVSQSPSNKVTEKGKDVELRCDPISGHTALYWYRQSLGQGLEFLIYFQGNSAPDKSGLPSDRFSAERTGGSVSTLTIQRTQQEDSAVYLCASSSTDNEQFFGPGTRLTVL.

V and J are TRBV7-2 and TRBJ2-2; 7 nucleotides agree with TRBD1. With 4 bases clipped from V and 4 bases from J, the junction kept 3 bases outside the gene matches. Germline values: CDR1 SGHTA, CDR2 FQGNSA. This CDR3 spans 14 amino acids. CDR3: CASSSGGFTGELFF. The CDR3 bases are TGTGCCAGCAGCTCAGGGGGTTTCACCGGGGAGCTGTTTTTT. Based on the CDR3 plus reference TRBV7-2 and TRBJ2-2, the full variable domain is GAGVSQSPSNKVTEKGKDVELRCDPISGHTALYWYRQSLGQGLEFLIYFQGNSAPDKSGLPSDRFSAERTGGSVSTLTIQRTQQEDSAVYLCASSSGGFTGELFFGEGSRLTVL.

This chain joins TRBV7-2 and TRBJ2-1; D is ambiguous. The CDR3 is made up of 12 amino acids. V was pared by 11 bases and J by 1 base, with 9 bases between. The germline gives CDR1 SGHTA, CDR2 FQGNSA. CDR3 sequence: CASARSYNEQFF. For the CDR3, the DNA is TGTGCCTCTGCCCGATCCTACAATGAGCAGTTCTTC.

The chain recombines TRBV24-1 with TRBJ2-1; D gene ambiguous. Between the trimmed V and J ends, which lost 7 bases and 6 bases, there was a span of 12 bases. Germline loops: CDR1 KGHDR, CDR2 SFDVKD. The CDR3 is 13 amino acids. CDR3 sequence reads: CATRVDPINEQFF. For the CDR3, the DNA is TGTGCCACCAGGGTGGATCCGATCAATGAGCAGTTCTTC.

The genes are TRBV27 and TRBJ2-1; tentatively, D is TRBD2 (5 bases). V lost 5 bases and J 4 bases, leaving 12 bases between the germline ends. This CDR3 contains 14 residues. Germline CDR1 and CDR2: MNHEY and SMNVEV (reference sequence). The CDR3 bases are TGTGCCAGCAGTAGGGCGGGCCCTTACAATGAGCAGTTCTTC. Translating it yields CASSRAGPYNEQFF.

The gene calls are TRBV6-5 and TRBJ2-7, with TRBD1 identical over 9 bases. Germline-derived CDR1 and CDR2 are MNHEY and SVGAGI. This CDR3 contains 15 residues. V gave up 6 bases and J gave up 5 bases; unmatched junction bases: 11. The chain's CDR3 is CASRHPTGGHHEQYF. The CDR3 DNA reads as TGTGCCAGCAGGCACCCTACAGGGGGCCACCACGAGCAGTACTTC.

This clonotype was seen a few times. The chain carries TRBV19 and TRBJ2-7, with D unresolved. The V and J ends lost 1 base and 0 bases respectively, with 10 bases between them. The V gene's germline CDR1 is LNHDA and CDR2 SQIVND (reference sequence). The CDR3 has 15 residues. CDR3 loop: CASSIGRDGSYEQYF. As DNA, the CDR3 is TGTGCCAGTAGTATAGGTCGAGACGGCTCCTACGAGCAGTACTTC. The full variable domain, completed using reference TRBV19 and TRBJ2-7, is DGGITQSPKYLFRKEGQNVTLSCEQNLNHDAMYWYRQDPGQGLRLIYYSQIVNDFQKGDIAEGYSVSREKKESFPLTVTSAQKNPTAFYLCASSIGRDGSYEQYFGPGTRLTVT.

This sequence joins TRBV6-6 and TRBJ1-5; no clear D. Trimming removed 0 bases at V and 6 bases at J, with 9 bases between. Germline values: CDR1 MNHNY, CDR2 SVGAGI (reference sequence). This CDR3 spans 14 amino acids. The CDR3 loop reads CASSYSPGGQPQHF. The CDR3, as DNA: TGTGCCAGCAGTTACTCGCCGGGTGGTCAGCCCCAGCATTTT.

The rearrangement uses TRBV12-3 or TRBV12-4 and TRBJ2-4; D not resolved. This CDR3 has 14 residues. V was clipped by 7 bases and J by 0 bases, with 10 bases between them. The CDR3 spells CASMGRLAKNIQYF. In DNA, the CDR3 is TGTGCCAGCATGGGAAGGTTAGCCAAAAACATTCAGTACTTC.

This clonotype was counted a few times. The rearrangement uses TRBV11-2 and TRBJ2-7; 9 nucleotides align to TRBD1. Unmatched junction bases numbered 10, after V lost 5 bases and J lost 5 bases. The CDR3 loop spans 15 amino acids. Germline values: CDR1 SGHAT, CDR2 FQNNGV. CDR3 in amino acids: CASSNSRDRAHEQYF. The CDR3 DNA is TGTGCCAGCAGCAACAGCCGGGACAGGGCCCACGAGCAGTACTTC.

This clonotype was detected only a few times. This chain connects TRBV7-2 to TRBJ2-3; TRBD1 aligns across 7 bases. CDR3 size: 17 residues. Germline-derived CDR1 and CDR2 are SGHTA and FQGNSA. The V segment lost 0 bases and the J segment 3 bases; nucleotides outside the gene matches: 9. The CDR3 spells CASSLALGGVRTDTQYF. CDR3 in DNA: TGTGCCAGCAGCTTAGCATTAGGGGGCGTTAGGACAGATACGCAGTATTTT.

The sample holds many counts of this clonotype. This chain uses TRBV25-1 with TRBJ1-4; 7 nucleotides match TRBD1. V trimming: 6 bases; J trimming: 2 bases; junction bases outside the gene matches: 9. The CDR3 sequence is 16 residues long. Germline loops: CDR1 MGHDK, CDR2 SYGVNS. CDR3 loop: CASSRSTGATNEKLFF. The CDR3 DNA sequence: TGTGCCAGCAGCCGAAGTACAGGGGCCACTAATGAAAAACTGTTTTTT.

The chain couples TRBV7-2 to TRBJ2-3; tentative D call: TRBD2 (6 bases). V shed 5 bases and J shed 3 bases, with 21 bases lying between them. The germline V gene has CDR1 SGHTA and CDR2 FQGNSA. The CDR3 length is 17 residues. The DNA of the CDR3 is TGTGCCAGCAGCCAACCACTAGCCCACCATAGGACAGATACGCAGTATTTT. Amino acid sequence: CASSQPLAHHRTDTQYF.

This chain joins TRBV7-8 and TRBJ2-7, with no clear D. Trimming shortened V by 0 bases and J by 2 bases, and 14 bases separated the two germline ends. The CDR3 is made up of 16 amino acids. Germline V gene lookup returns CDR1 SGHVS and CDR2 FQNEAQ. The CDR3 nucleotides are TGTGCCAGCAGCTTAGCTCTTCCCAAGGGCCCCTACGAGCAGTACTTC. Translating gives CASSLALPKGPYEQYF.

The table lists this clonotype with a few counts. The chain recombines TRBV7-3 with TRBJ2-1; a weak D match, TRBD2 (6 bases). Trimming pared 4 bases from V and 9 bases from J, leaving 19 bases between. This CDR3 region has 15 residues. Germline V CDR1 and CDR2: SGHTA, FQGTGA. The CDR3 is CASSSEGRAVGEQFF. In DNA, the CDR3 is TGTGCCAGCAGCTCGGAGGGAAGGGCTGTGGGTGAGCAGTTCTTC.

This clonotype was observed a handful of times. The J gene is TRBJ2-1, the V gene TRBV19, with D possibly matching TRBD1 (6 bases). The V gene's germline CDR1 is LNHDA and CDR2 SQIVND (reference sequence). This CDR3 is 17 amino acids long. V was clipped by 3 bases and J by 0 bases, with 15 bases between them. CDR3 protein: CASSMGHVSSSYNEQFF. In DNA form, the CDR3 reads TGTGCCAGTAGTATGGGACACGTATCGAGCTCCTACAATGAGCAGTTCTTC. The full variable domain, completed using reference TRBV19 and TRBJ2-1, is DGGITQSPKYLFRKEGQNVTLSCEQNLNHDAMYWYRQDPGQGLRLIYYSQIVNDFQKGDIAEGYSVSREKKESFPLTVTSAQKNPTAFYLCASSMGHVSSSYNEQFFGPGTRLTVL.

This chain links TRBV12-3 or TRBV12-4 with TRBJ1-2; maybe TRBD1 (5 bases). The CDR3 covers 11 residues. V was cut by 4 bases and J by 10 bases, with 10 bases left in between. This CDR3 is CASSSGGDYTF. CDR3 bases: TGTGCCAGCAGTTCCGGGGGGGACTACACCTTC.

The gene calls are TRBV7-6 and TRBJ2-3, with TRBD2 matching 9 bases. The germline V gene encodes CDR1 SGHVS and CDR2 FNYEAQ. The CDR3 runs to 13 residues. With V trimmed by 5 bases and J by 6 bases, 3 bases remained unmatched. This CDR3 is CASSPSGKDTQYF. DNA of the CDR3: TGTGCCAGCAGCCCTAGCGGGAAGGATACGCAGTATTTT.